This T cell receptor (beta chain) came from a study of T cell repertoires in cytomegalovirus infection. At the level of the study: Public TCR beta signatures provided an indication of both CMV infection and a matching HLA type.

Each CDR3 protein is one row after TCRdb ran MiXCR on the reads. The data show 300,000 to 450,000 distinct CDR3 sequences, around 18% seen once. Material: PBMCs. The TCR comes from a human donor in good health (CMV status not recorded). Some clones in this sample may be carry-over from other donors' samples.

As DNA, the CDR3 is TGTGCCAGCAGCGTAGAGAGGACTAGATTTTATGAGCAGTTCTTC. Translation gives CASSVERTRFYEQFF. J is TRBJ2-1 and V is TRBV9, with 7 nucleotides matching TRBD2. The CDR3 is 15 amino acids. V shed 0 bases and J 8 bases; nucleotides not matched to a gene: 8. Germline V gene lookup returns CDR1 SGDLS and CDR2 YYNGEE.